This T cell receptor (beta chain) comes out of a study of regulatory T cells in long-lasting Graves disease. General study findings and limits: Persistent cases favored TRBV28, TRBJ1-2 and TRBJ2-5. Peripheral blood, not thyroid tissue, was the sole material studied.

This clonotype was counted between two and nine times. Its antigen is unknown. The time point denotes: persistent/refractory GD, antithyroid drugs over 5 years with positive TRAb. The TCR library was prepared using RNA isolated from PBMCs. Staff took roughly 9 milliliters of peripheral blood and put it into EDTA tubes. Researchers made TCR beta libraries by using iRepertoire HTBI primers and running Arm-PCR on CDR3 regions. TCRdb redid the calling of the multiplex PCR reads with MiXCR, one entry per CDR3 protein. This table has 600,000 to 850,000 distinct CDR3 sequences, about 32% appearing once. The CDR3 is 14 amino acids. Per the germline V gene, CDR1 is KGHSH and CDR2 is LQKENI. The germline V and J ends were trimmed by 4 bases and 1 base, with 8 bases remaining between them.

The rearrangement joins TRBV18 to TRBJ1-5; D gene unclear. The receptor was derived from a female donor with Graves disease. Sequences were derived from peripheral blood mononuclear cells (PBMCs), sampled when the disease was refractory, from a patient treated with antithyroid drugs. In nucleotides, the CDR3 is TGTGCCAGCTCACGAACCCCAAGCAATCAGCCCCAGCATTTT. Protein: CASSRTPSNQPQHF.